This TCR beta chain appears in the sequencing data of a study of T cells in Graves' hyperthyroidism and ophthalmopathy. General observations from the study: Stable hyperthyroidism and ophthalmopathy were separated using 13 V-J signatures. In blood, most of the thyroid clonotypes expanded above 0.001 were also present. Ophthalmopathy was identified by the model a median 6.5 months ahead of onset.

CDR1 and CDR2 from the germline V gene are MGHDK and SYGVNS. CDR3 length equals 13 residues. Trimming left V 8 bases short and J 0 bases short, with 10 bases between. On this clonotype: Antigen: not known. A much larger clone differs by one base, so this may be a read error.

TCR beta CDR3 sequences were amplified from RNA transcripts. First-round RT-PCR of the TCR CDR3 relied on the HTBI primer set. TCRdb independently ran MiXCR on the multiplex PCR reads; one entry per CDR3 protein. The table has 500,000 to 650,000 distinct CDR3 sequences, around 43% seen once; the top ten hold around 44%. Clinical symptoms, serum thyroxine and TRAb, thyroid ultrasound and orbital computed tomography together formed the diagnostic basis. J is TRBJ1-1 and V is TRBV25-1; D remains ambiguous. The sequencing sample was made of peripheral blood or thyroid tissue (not recorded which). This TCR derives from an adult woman with Graves' disease, either hyperthyroidism or ophthalmopathy (not recorded which). The CDR3 here is CASRFGVNTEAFF. The CDR3 bases are TGTGCCAGCCGCTTCGGGGTGAACACTGAAGCTTTCTTT.